The 5 T cell receptor beta chains in this list originate from one sample, sequenced in a study of blood T cell repertoires in COVID-19. Using immunoSEQ multiplex PCR, the repertoire was profiled, and TCRdb retains in-frame clones only, with some absent. Of approximately 230,000 clones in the sample, less than 85% are singletons; the top ten hold 4.9%. The sample was peripheral blood. Receptor source: a woman of 80 years or more with active or convalescent COVID-19.

The chain is built from TRBV27 and TRBJ2-7; 8 nucleotides line up with TRBD1. The CDR3 has 13 residues. The V gene end was trimmed by 5 bases and the J gene end by 3 bases; junction bases not matched to a gene: 3. CDR1 MNHEY and CDR2 SMNVEV come from the germline V gene (reference sequence). This CDR3 reads CASSKDRGYEQYF. The CDR3 nucleotides are TGTGCCAGCAGTAAAGACAGGGGCTACGAGCAGTACTTC.

This sequence joins TRBV14 and TRBJ1-1; D remains unclear. The CDR3 extends over 15 amino acids. Germline V gene sequence: CDR1 SGHDN, CDR2 FVKESK. The V and J ends lost 1 base and 0 bases respectively, with 9 bases between them. The CDR3: CASSQGQNMNTEAFF. As DNA, the CDR3 is TGTGCCAGCAGCCAAGGGCAGAATATGAACACTGAAGCTTTCTTT.

This clone was seen once. The chain employs TRBV2 and TRBJ1-4; D is possibly TRBD1 (5 bases). This CDR3 has 15 residues. Looked up from germline, CDR1 is SNHLY and CDR2 is FYNNEI. V was clipped by 3 bases and J by 0 bases, with 8 bases between them. CDR3 region: CASSDREATNEKLFF. The CDR3 region has the DNA TGTGCCAGCAGTGACAGGGAAGCAACTAATGAAAAACTGTTTTTT.

This rearrangement joins TRBV10-1 to TRBJ2-1, with D possibly TRBD1 on 6 matching bases. Germline V CDR1 and CDR2: WNHNN, SYGVQD (reference sequence). The CDR3 has 20 amino acids. V gave up 3 bases and J gave up 9 bases, with 33 bases separating them. The CDR3 DNA reads TGCGCCAGCAGTGATCAATCACTCAGGGGACCCGACCTCGGTGCAGTTGAGCAGTTCTTC. This encodes CASSDQSLRGPDLGAVEQFF.

The count of this clone is one. The gene calls are TRBV15 and TRBJ1-2; TRBD1 agrees at 7 bases. The CDR3 is 14 residues long. Germline trimming cut 3 bases from V and 7 bases from J; bases unmatched to any gene: 8. The germline CDR1 and CDR2 sequences are LNHNV and YYDKDF (reference sequence). In DNA form, the CDR3 reads TGTGCCACCAGCAGGGACAGGACTAAAGGTGGCTACACCTTC. This encodes CATSRDRTKGGYTF.